The 3 T cell receptor beta chains given below trace back to one sample, sequenced in a study of neoadjuvant nivolumab and ipilimumab in lung cancer. The protocol was immunoSEQ multiplex PCR, while the TCRdb copy is restricted to in-frame clones and leaves out a portion. The sample yields more than 40,000 clones, roughly 89% seen once. Sequenced material: blood, taken before neoadjuvant nivolumab, alone or with ipilimumab. These receptors were collected from an adult with non-small cell lung cancer. Some clones in this sample may be carry-over from other donors' samples.

This chain joins TRBV14 and TRBJ1-2; D unclear. From germline, CDR1 is SGHDN and CDR2 FVKESK. The CDR3 length is 13 residues. Trimming shortened V by 4 bases and J by 4 bases, and 10 bases separated the two germline ends. The CDR3 region is CASSRVGFYGYTF. The CDR3 bases are TGTGCCAGCAGCCGGGTGGGTTTCTATGGCTACACCTTC.

The genes are TRBV6-6 and TRBJ2-3; TRBD2 matches 10 bases. Germline V CDR1 and CDR2: MNHNY, SVGAGI (reference sequence). V lost 5 bases and J lost 4; bases outside the gene matches: 6. The CDR3 is 15 amino acids. The CDR3 nucleotides are TGTGCCAGCAGTGACCTAGCGGGAGTCTCAGATACGCAGTATTTT. Translating gives CASSDLAGVSDTQYF.

This clone was counted a single time. J is TRBJ1-6 and V is TRBV5-5, with D hard to call. V gave up 1 base and J gave up 8 bases, with 10 bases separating them. Per germline, CDR1 SGHKS and CDR2 YYEKEE (reference sequence). The CDR3 loop spans 14 amino acids. Here the CDR3 reads CASSLSGLDSPLHF. The CDR3 DNA reads as TGTGCCAGCAGCTTGTCGGGATTAGATTCACCCCTCCACTTT. Drawing the rest from reference TRBV5-5 and TRBJ1-6, the complete variable domain is DAGVTQSPTHLIKTRGQQVTLRCSPISGHKSVSWYQQVLGQGPQFIFQYYEKEERGRGNFPDRFSARQFPNYSSELNVNALLLGDSALYLCASSLSGLDSPLHFGNGTRLTVT.